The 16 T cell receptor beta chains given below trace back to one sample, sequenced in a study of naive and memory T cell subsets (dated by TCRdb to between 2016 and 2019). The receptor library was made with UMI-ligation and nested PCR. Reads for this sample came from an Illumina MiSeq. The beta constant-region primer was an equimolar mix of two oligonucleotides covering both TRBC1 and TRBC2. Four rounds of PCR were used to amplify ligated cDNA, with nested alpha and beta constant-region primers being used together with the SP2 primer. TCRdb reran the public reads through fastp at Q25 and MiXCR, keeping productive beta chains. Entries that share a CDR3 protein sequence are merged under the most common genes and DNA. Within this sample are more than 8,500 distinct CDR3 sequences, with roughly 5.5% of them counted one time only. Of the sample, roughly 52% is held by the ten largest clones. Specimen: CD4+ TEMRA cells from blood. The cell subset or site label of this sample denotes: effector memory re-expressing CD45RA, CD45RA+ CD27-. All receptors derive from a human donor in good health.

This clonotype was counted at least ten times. The CDR3 here is CASSSLPNYGYTF. CDR3 coding DNA: TGTGCCAGCAGCTCTCTCCCTAACTATGGCTACACCTTC. The genes are TRBV28 and TRBJ1-2; unclear D gene. The V gene lost 6 bases and the J gene lost 0 bases, with 8 bases spanning the gap. The germline gives CDR1 MDHEN, CDR2 SYDVKM. The CDR3 spans 13 residues.

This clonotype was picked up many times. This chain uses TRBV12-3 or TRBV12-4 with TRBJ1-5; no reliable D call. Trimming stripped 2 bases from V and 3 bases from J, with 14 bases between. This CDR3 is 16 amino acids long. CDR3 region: CASSLFPPGVNQPQHF. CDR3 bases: TGTGCCAGCAGTTTATTCCCGCCGGGAGTCAATCAGCCCCAGCATTTT.

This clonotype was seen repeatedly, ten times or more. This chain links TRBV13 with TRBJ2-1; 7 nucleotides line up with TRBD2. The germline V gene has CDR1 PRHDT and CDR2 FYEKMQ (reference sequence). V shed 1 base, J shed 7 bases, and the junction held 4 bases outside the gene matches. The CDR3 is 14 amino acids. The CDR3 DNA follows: TGTGCCAGCAGCTTAGCGGGAGGAGCAAATGAGCAGTTCTTC. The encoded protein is CASSLAGGANEQFF.

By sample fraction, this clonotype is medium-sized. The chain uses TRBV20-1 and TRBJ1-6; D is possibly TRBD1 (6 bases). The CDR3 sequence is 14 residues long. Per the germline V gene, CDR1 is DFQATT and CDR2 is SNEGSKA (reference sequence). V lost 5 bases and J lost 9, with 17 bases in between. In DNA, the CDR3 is TGCAGTGCTTGGGGGGGGCAGAGAATTTCACCCCTCCACTTT. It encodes CSAWGGQRISPLHF.

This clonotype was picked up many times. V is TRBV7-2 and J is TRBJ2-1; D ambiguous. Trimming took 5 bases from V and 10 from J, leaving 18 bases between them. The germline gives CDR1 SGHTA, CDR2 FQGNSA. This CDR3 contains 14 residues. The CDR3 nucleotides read TGTGCCAGCAGCCCACCGCCCGTGGCCGGGGAGCAGTTCTTC. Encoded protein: CASSPPPVAGEQFF.

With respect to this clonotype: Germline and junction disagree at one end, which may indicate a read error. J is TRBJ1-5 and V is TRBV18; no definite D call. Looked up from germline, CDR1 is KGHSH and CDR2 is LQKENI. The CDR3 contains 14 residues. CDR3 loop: CASSRTEQNQPQHF. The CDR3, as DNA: TGTGCAAGCTCACGAACGGAGCAAAATCAGCCCCAGCATTTT. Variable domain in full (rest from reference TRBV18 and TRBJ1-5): NAGVMQNPRHLVRRRGQEARLRCSPMKGHSHVYWYRQLPEEGLKFMVYLQKENIIDESGMPKERFSAEFPKEGPSILRIQQVVRGDSAAYFCASSRTEQNQPQHFGDGTRLSIL.

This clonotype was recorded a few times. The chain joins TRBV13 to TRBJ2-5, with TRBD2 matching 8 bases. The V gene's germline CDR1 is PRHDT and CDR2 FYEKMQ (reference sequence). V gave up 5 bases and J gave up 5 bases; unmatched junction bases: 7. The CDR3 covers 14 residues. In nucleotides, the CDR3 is TGTGCCAGCAGCCGTAGCGGGAAGCGGGAGACCCAGTACTTC. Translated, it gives CASSRSGKRETQYF.

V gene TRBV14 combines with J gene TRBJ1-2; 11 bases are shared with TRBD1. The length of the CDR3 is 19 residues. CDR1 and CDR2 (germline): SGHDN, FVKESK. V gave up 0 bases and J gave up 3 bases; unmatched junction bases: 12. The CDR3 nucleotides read TGTGCCAGCAGCCAAGATGAGAGGAGGACAGGGGGCCGATACTATGGCTACACCTTC. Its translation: CASSQDERRTGGRYYGYTF.

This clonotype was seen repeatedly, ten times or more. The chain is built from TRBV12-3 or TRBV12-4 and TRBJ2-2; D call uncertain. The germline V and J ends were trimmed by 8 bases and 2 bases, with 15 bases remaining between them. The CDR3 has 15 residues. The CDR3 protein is CASSPRKLNTGELFF. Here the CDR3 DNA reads TGTGCCAGCTCTCCGCGAAAACTAAACACCGGGGAGCTGTTTTTT.

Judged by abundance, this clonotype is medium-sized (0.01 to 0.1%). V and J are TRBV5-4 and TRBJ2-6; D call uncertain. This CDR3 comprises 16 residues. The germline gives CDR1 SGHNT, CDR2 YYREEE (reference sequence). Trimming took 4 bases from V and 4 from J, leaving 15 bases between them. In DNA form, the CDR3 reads TGTGCCAGCAGCAATCCCTCGAGTACCGGGGCCAACGTCCTGACTTTC. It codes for CASSNPSSTGANVLTF.

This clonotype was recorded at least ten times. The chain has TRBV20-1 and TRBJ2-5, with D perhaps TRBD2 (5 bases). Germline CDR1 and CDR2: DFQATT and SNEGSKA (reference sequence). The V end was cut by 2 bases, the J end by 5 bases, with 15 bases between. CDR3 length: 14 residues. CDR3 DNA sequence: TGCAGTGCTAGACCAACTAGTAAGGGTGAGACCCAGTACTTC. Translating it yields CSARPTSKGETQYF.

The DNA of the CDR3 is TGCGCCAGCAGCCCTGAGATTGCAAGCAATCAGCCCCAGCATTTT. Its translation is CASSPEIASNQPQHF. The chain has TRBV4-3 and TRBJ1-5; no reliable D call. V gave up 4 bases and J gave up 1 base, with 11 bases separating them. CDR1 is LGHNA and CDR2 is YSLEER in the germline V gene. The CDR3 is 15 residues long.

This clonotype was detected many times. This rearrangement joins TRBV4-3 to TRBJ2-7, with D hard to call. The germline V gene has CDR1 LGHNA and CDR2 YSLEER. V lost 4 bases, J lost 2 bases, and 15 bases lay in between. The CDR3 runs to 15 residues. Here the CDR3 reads CASSPRPNGPYEQYF. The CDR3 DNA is TGCGCCAGCAGCCCGCGCCCGAATGGGCCCTACGAGCAGTACTTC.

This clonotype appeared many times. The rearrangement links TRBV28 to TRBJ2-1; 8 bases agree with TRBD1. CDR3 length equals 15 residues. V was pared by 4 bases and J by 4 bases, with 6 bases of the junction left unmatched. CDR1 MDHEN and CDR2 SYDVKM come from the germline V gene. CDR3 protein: CASSWRGTGYNEQFF. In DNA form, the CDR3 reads TGTGCCAGCAGTTGGAGGGGGACAGGTTACAATGAGCAGTTCTTC.

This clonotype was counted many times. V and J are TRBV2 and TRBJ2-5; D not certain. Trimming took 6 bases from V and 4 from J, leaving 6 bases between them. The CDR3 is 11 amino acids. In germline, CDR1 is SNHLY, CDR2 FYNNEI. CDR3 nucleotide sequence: TGTGCCAGCAGGCGCGCAGAGACCCAGTACTTC. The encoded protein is CASRRAETQYF.

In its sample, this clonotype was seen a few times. The CDR3 spells CASSQGRAAGNTIYF. The CDR3 coding sequence is TGTGCCAGCAGCCAAGGCAGGGCTGCTGGAAACACCATATATTTT. V is TRBV3-1 and J is TRBJ1-3, with D tentatively TRBD1 (5 bases). CDR3 length: 15 residues. Deletions cut 1 base from V and 2 bases from J, with 9 bases between. Per germline, CDR1 LGHDT and CDR2 YNNKEL (reference sequence).